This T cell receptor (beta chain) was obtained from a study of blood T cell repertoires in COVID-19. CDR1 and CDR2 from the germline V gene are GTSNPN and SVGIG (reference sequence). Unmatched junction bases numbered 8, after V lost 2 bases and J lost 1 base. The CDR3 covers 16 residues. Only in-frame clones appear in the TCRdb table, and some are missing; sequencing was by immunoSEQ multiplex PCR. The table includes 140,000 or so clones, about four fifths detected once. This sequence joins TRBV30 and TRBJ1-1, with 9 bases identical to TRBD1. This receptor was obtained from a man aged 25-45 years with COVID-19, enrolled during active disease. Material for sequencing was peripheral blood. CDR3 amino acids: CAWSRQGVVGNTEAFF. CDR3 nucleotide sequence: TGTGCCTGGAGTAGACAGGGGGTTGTTGGGAACACTGAAGCTTTCTTT.